Here is one T cell receptor (beta chain) with its context. This clonotype has only a few counts. The target of this receptor is not known. Qualities for individual bases were not recorded, and no much larger clone is one base off. What this sample's treatment or condition label stands for: allogeneic hematopoietic cell transplantation with graft depleted of TCRalphabeta T cells and CD19 B cells. The transplant recipients were children given TCRalphabeta/CD19-depleted allogeneic hematopoietic cell grafts. The protocol used for the library was PCR. The sequencer was an Illumina HiSeq 2500. To normalize quantification of the TCRbeta repertoire, the TCR libraries were built with molecular barcoding that relied on unique molecular identifiers. The public sequencing data were trimmed at Q25 with fastp and processed into clonotypes with MiXCR by TCRdb, which kept only in-frame beta chains. Under each unique CDR3 protein, matching rows form one entry showing the most common genes and DNA. The sample table holds tens of thousands of distinct CDR3 sequences, of which approximately 18% were seen once. The top ten clonotypes cover approximately 55% of the sample.

This record belongs to a study of T-cell reconstitution after alpha-beta-depleted transplantation in children (dated by TCRdb to the mid-2010s). Regarding the complete study: Using TCR repertoire profiling, the study followed T-cell immune reconstitution in a quantitative way in children after TCRalphabeta/CD19-depleted allogeneic hematopoietic cell transplantation.

Results and caveats for the whole study, not just this receptor: The apparently early recovery of alphabetaT-cell counts about two months after transplant reportedly depended on only several hundred rapidly expanded clones that came from non-depleted graft cells. In some patients, the high TCRbeta diversity seen at day 60 was put down to recipient T cells and intrathymic progenitors that had survived conditioning. The frequencies of hyperexpanded clones fell over the following months, and after one year, T-cell counts and TCRbeta diversity were mostly attributed to newly produced T cells.

Relative to germline, V is missing 8 bases and J is missing 7 bases, with 7 bases of the junction outside any gene match. The CDR3 has 13 amino acids, counting the end cysteine and phenylalanine. Just CDR3 DNA is preserved here, 39 bases in frame from base 1. Per the germline V gene, SQVTM is the CDR1 and ANQGSEA is the CDR2. The chain is made from TRBV29-1 and TRBJ2-1, with 11 bases matching TRBD2. The specimen was PBMCs, mostly from graft donor cells, collected 360 days after TCRalphabeta/CD19-depleted stem cell transplant. The TCR was taken from a male patient under 10 years old who had a stem cell transplant for acute lymphoblastic leukemia, so the T cells may come from the graft donor. DNA sequence: TGCAGCATTAGCGGGAGGGTCGGGAATGAGCAGTTCTTC. The encoded protein is CSISGRVGNEQFF.